These T cell receptor beta chains were read from a single sample in a study of T cells in localized non-small cell lung cancer. Generated by immunoSEQ multiplex PCR, the TCRdb table keeps only in-frame clones and is missing some. This sample has 50,000 to 65,000 clones; about three quarters occur once, and the top ten carry about 4.7%. The source material was PBMCs, sampled before any cancer treatment. Every receptor here comes from a woman aged 35 to 75 with stage II lung adenocarcinoma. CDR3s include the opening cysteine and the closing phenylalanine or tryptophan. A D gene is named only where the DNA matches it firmly. Rows may omit the clone size; those that give it use once, few, many or a size class.

once	NA	TRBV29-1	TRBJ1-2	TGCAGCGTTGAGGGAGGAGGCTACACCTTC	CSVEGGGYTF
NA	NA	TRBV7-9	TRBJ1-1	TGTGCAGGACTACCCGGGGCCGTGAACACTGAAGCTTTCTTT	CAGLPGAVNTEAFF
NA	NA	TRBV30	TRBJ1-1	TGTGCCTGGAGTTTTCCCATTGGGGGGCCAGTTGAAGCTTTCTTT	CAWSFPIGGPVEAFF
NA	NA	TRBV19	TRBJ1-1	TGTGCCAGTAGCCAGGGAACTGAAGCTTTCTTT	CASSQGTEAFF
NA	TRBD1	TRBV5-1	TRBJ2-3	TGCGCCAGCAGCTTGGAAGTGACAGGGGTTTTAGATACGCAGTATTTT	CASSLEVTGVLDTQYF
medium-sized	TRBD1	TRBV27	TRBJ1-1	TGTGCCAGCAGTTACGAGGGGGCGCGAACTGAAGCTTTCTTT	CASSYEGARTEAFF
once	NA	TRBV18	TRBJ2-7	TGTGCCAGCTCACCGGACAGAGTCGAGCAGTACTTC	CASSPDRVEQYF
few	NA	TRBV19	TRBJ1-1	TGTGCCAGTAGAGTCGGACAGCTCAGGCCGAACACTGAAGCTTTCTTT	CASRVGQLRPNTEAFF
NA	TRBD1	TRBV6-6	TRBJ1-2	TGTGCCAGCAGTCCGGGACAGCATTCCTCTAACTATGGCTACACCTTC	CASSPGQHSSNYGYTF
NA	NA	TRBV9	TRBJ1-4	TGTGCCAGCAGCGTAGGTCTAGCCGGGGAAAAACTGTTTTTT	CASSVGLAGEKLFF
medium-sized	NA	TRBV18	TRBJ1-2	TGTGCCAGCTCACCCCAGCGGGGGCAGGACGGCTACACCTTC	CASSPQRGQDGYTF
NA	NA	TRBV6-6	TRBJ1-5	TGTGCCAGCAGAAGGGGAGGGCGTAATCAGCCCCAGCATTTT	CASRRGGRNQPQHF
NA	NA	TRBV6-1	TRBJ1-6	TGTGCCAGCAGGGGCAATAATAATTCACCCCTCCACTTT	CASRGNNNSPLHF
NA	TRBD1	TRBV5-1	TRBJ1-2	TGCGCCAGCAGCTCCCAGGGGGCGAGAAACTATGGCTACACCTTC	CASSSQGARNYGYTF
NA	TRBD1	TRBV9	TRBJ2-3	TGTGCCAGCAGCGTGGCCGGGACAGTAACTAGCACAGATACGCAGTATTTT	CASSVAGTVTSTDTQYF
NA	NA	TRBV18	TRBJ1-4	TGTGCCAGCTCACCACTTACGGGAGCAACTAATGAAAAACTGTTTTTT	CASSPLTGATNEKLFF
once	TRBD1	TRBV5-1	TRBJ2-1	TGCGCCAGCAGCTTGGGTCTACAGGGGGGTGAGCAGTTCTTC	CASSLGLQGGEQFF
NA	NA	TRBV7-9	TRBJ1-1	TGTGCCAGCAGCATGGGCCCGGGTTGGAGTGGAAACACTGAAGCTTTCTTT	CASSMGPGWSGNTEAFF
NA	NA	TRBV2	TRBJ2-7	TGTGCCAGCAGTCTTTCCTACGAGCAGTACTTC	CASSLSYEQYF
NA	NA	TRBV10-2	TRBJ1-6	TGCGCCAGCAGTGAGACAGACAATTCACCCCTCCACTTT	CASSETDNSPLHF
NA	NA	TRBV13	TRBJ2-3	TGTGCCAGCAGCGAACAGGTTCGGGATACGCAGTATTTT	CASSEQVRDTQYF
NA	NA	TRBV2	TRBJ2-3	TGTGCCAGCATTGGTAGCACAGATACGCAGTATTTT	CASIGSTDTQYF
NA	TRBD1	TRBV2	TRBJ1-1	TGTGCCAGCAGCGTACAGGGGTTTGGCACTGAAGCTTTCTTT	CASSVQGFGTEAFF
NA	NA	TRBV4-1	TRBJ2-1	TGCGCCAGCAGCCAGGCAGGGGGGGGCTCCTACAATGAGCAGTTCTTC	CASSQAGGGSYNEQFF
once	TRBD2	TRBV30	TRBJ2-1	TGTGCCTGGAGGGGTTGGACTAGCGGGGACCACAATGAGCAGTTCTTC	CAWRGWTSGDHNEQFF
NA	TRBD2	TRBV7-9	TRBJ2-3	TGTGCCAGCAGATCTACCGGGACTAGCGGGGGTAGCACAGATACGCAGTATTTT	CASRSTGTSGGSTDTQYF
NA	NA	TRBV7-2	TRBJ1-5	TGTGCCAGCAGCTTAGCGGAACGGGGGAATCAGCCCCAGCATTTT	CASSLAERGNQPQHF
NA	NA	TRBV7-9	TRBJ2-5	TGTGCCAGCAGCTTTAGGTCACAGGTCCAAGAGACCCAGTACTTC	CASSFRSQVQETQYF
few	TRBD1	TRBV29-1	TRBJ1-2	TGCAGCGTTGAACCCCTTGGACAGGACCACTATGGCTACACCTTC	CSVEPLGQDHYGYTF
NA	TRBD1	TRBV27	TRBJ1-4	TGTGCCAGCAGGGCAACAGGGGGCACGGAAAAACTGTTTTTT	CASRATGGTEKLFF
few	NA	TRBV27	TRBJ1-1	TGTGCCAGCAGTCCCGGCGGTGGCACTGAAGCTTTCTTT	CASSPGGGTEAFF
NA	NA	TRBV7-9	TRBJ2-7	TGTGCCAGCAGATTGGACGAACTGTCCTACGAGCAGTACTTC	CASRLDELSYEQYF
NA	NA	TRBV15	TRBJ1-5	TGTGCCACCAGCAGAGAGCGTTATAGCAATCAGCCCCAGCATTTT	CATSRERYSNQPQHF
NA	NA	TRBV5-1	TRBJ2-7	TGCGCCAGCAGGCCGGTGACACTAAGCTCCTACGAGCAGTACTTC	CASRPVTLSSYEQYF
NA	TRBD1	TRBV28	TRBJ1-2	TGTGCCAGCAGACCCGGGACAGGGAGAGGCTACACCTTC	CASRPGTGRGYTF
NA	NA	TRBV5-4	TRBJ2-5	TGTGCCAGCAGCTTAACGGGGGTCCAAGAGACCCAGTACTTC	CASSLTGVQETQYF
NA	NA	TRBV6-1	TRBJ1-5	TGTGCCAGCGCTCCGGGCCGAAATCAGCCCCAGCATTTT	CASAPGRNQPQHF
few	NA	TRBV10-3	TRBJ1-5	TGTGCCATCAGTGGGGAGGATCAGCCCCAGCATTTT	CAISGEDQPQHF
once	NA	TRBV10-3	TRBJ1-2	TGTGCCATCAGCGGGGGACTTAGGGATGGCTACACCTTC	CAISGGLRDGYTF